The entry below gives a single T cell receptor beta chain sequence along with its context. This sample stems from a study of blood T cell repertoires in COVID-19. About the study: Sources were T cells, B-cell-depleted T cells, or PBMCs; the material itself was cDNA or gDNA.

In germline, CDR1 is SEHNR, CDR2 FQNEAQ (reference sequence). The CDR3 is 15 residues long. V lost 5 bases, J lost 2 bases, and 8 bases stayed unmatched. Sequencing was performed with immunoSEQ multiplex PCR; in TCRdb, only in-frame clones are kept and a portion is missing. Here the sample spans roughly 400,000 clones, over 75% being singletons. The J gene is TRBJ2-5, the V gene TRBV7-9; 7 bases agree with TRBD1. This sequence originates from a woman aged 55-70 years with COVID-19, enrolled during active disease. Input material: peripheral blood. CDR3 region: CASSTLTGPQETQYF. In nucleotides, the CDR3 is TGTGCCAGCAGCACGCTGACAGGGCCACAAGAGACCCAGTACTTC.